The present T cell receptor beta chain was sequenced within a study of control samples from healthy donors and cancer patients (dated by TCRdb to the early 2020s). From the germline V gene, CDR1 is KGHDR and CDR2 is SFDVKD. From the cysteine through the phenylalanine, the CDR3 covers 17 amino acids. The entry retains the CDR3 DNA only, 51 bases that are in frame from base 1. Ends trimmed: V by 2 bases, J by 4 bases; bases unmatched to a gene: 9. Points on this clone: The target of this receptor is not known. It has no much larger one-base neighbor in the sample; base qualities were not kept.

The method was the immunoSEQ multiplex PCR assay. The immuneACCESS repertoire file appears here via TCRdb, limited to in-frame rearrangements. These files lack a portion of the clones; in checked studies, under half of the deficit traces to unresolved V genes, and the cause of the others is not known. The sample data list around 130,000 clones, and about 91% of these were observed just once. Clones ranked in the top ten supply 8.6% of the sample. Sequenced sample: blood. The sequence derives from a young man in good health. The chain was built from TRBV24-1 and TRBJ2-3, and TRBD1 matches 9 of the central bases. The nucleotide sequence is TGTGCCACCAGTGATTCCCGGACAGGGGTCGGCGCAGATACGCAGTATTTT. Translated, this is CATSDSRTGVGADTQYF.